This T cell receptor (beta chain) came from a study of blood T cell repertoires in COVID-19. Turning to the study itself: Sample material is recorded as cDNA or gDNA derived from T cells, B-cell-depleted T cells, or PBMCs.

Per the study methods: Estimation of nucleated cell counts relied on the amplification of reference gene primers. Some clones are missing from TCRdb's copy, which holds only in-frame ones; the method was immunoSEQ multiplex PCR. The DNA was the basis for D and trimming; V, J and clone size are from that table. The table records 130,000 to 150,000 clones, about four fifths of them present only once. V shed 3 bases, J shed 3 bases, and the junction held 2 bases outside the gene matches. CDR3 length equals 16 residues. Germline V CDR1 and CDR2: KGHDR, SFDVKD. The chain uses TRBV24-1 and TRBJ1-5; 12 positions match TRBD1. This clonotype was obtained from an elderly woman with acute or convalescent COVID-19. The sequenced sample consisted of peripheral blood. In DNA, the CDR3 is TGTGCCACCAGTGATGGGACAGGGGGCTTCAATCAGCCCCAGCATTTT. Protein product: CATSDGTGGFNQPQHF.